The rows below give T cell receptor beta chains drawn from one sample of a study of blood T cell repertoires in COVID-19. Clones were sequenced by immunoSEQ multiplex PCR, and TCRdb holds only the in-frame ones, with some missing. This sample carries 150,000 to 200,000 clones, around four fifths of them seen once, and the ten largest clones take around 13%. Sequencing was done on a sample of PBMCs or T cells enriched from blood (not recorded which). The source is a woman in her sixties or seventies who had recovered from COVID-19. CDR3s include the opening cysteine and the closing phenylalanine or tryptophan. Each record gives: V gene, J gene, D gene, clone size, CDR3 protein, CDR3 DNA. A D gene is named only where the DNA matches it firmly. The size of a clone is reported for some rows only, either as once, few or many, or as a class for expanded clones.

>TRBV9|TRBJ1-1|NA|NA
CASSRSYPGEAFF
TGTGCCAGCAGCAGAAGCTACCCCGGTGAAGCTTTCTTT
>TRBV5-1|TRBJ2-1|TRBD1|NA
CASSLDQGARGEQFF
TGCGCCAGCAGCTTGGATCAGGGGGCAAGGGGTGAGCAGTTCTTC
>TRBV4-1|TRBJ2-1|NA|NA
CASSPGGSSYNEQFF
TGCGCCAGCAGCCCCGGGGGTAGCTCCTACAATGAGCAGTTCTTC
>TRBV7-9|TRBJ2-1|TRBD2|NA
CASSLTSGMSYNEQFF
TGTGCCAGCAGCCTAACTAGCGGGATGTCCTACAATGAGCAGTTCTTC
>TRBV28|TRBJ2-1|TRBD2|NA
CASSFPLLAGADNEQFF
TGTGCCAGCAGTTTCCCCCTTCTAGCGGGAGCCGACAATGAGCAGTTCTTC
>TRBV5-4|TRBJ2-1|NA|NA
CASSLVRPTGGDNEQFF
TGTGCCAGCAGCTTGGTTCGACCGACTGGAGGGGATAATGAGCAGTTCTTC
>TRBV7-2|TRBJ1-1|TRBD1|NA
CASSTQGARNTEAFF
TGTGCCAGCAGTACACAGGGGGCGCGAAACACTGAAGCTTTCTTT
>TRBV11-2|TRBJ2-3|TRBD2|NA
CASSGRGGTSGGPRGTQYF
TGTGCCAGCAGCGGACGCGGAGGGACTAGCGGGGGCCCTCGAGGTACGCAGTATTTT
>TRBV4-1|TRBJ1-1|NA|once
CASSLQGGVGTEAFF
TGCGCCAGCAGCCTCCAAGGCGGGGTAGGCACTGAAGCTTTCTTT
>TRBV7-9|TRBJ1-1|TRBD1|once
CASSLNRGGNTEAFF
TGTGCCAGCAGCTTAAACAGGGGAGGTAATACTGAAGCTTTCTTT
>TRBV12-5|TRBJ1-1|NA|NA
CASGFPRGRAFF
TGTGCTAGTGGTTTCCCCAGGGGCCGAGCTTTCTTT
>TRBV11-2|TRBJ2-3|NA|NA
CASSFGTEGAQYF
TGTGCCAGCAGCTTCGGGACTGAAGGGGCGCAGTATTTT
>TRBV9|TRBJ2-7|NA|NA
CASSVSHSTAYEQYF
TGTGCCAGCAGCGTAAGCCACTCCACCGCCTACGAGCAGTACTTC
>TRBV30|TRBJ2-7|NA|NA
CAWSSAISYEQYF
TGTGCCTGGAGTTCCGCTATTTCCTACGAGCAGTACTTC
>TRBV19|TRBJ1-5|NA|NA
CASSIRDYSNQPQHF
TGTGCCAGTAGTATCCGGGACTATAGCAATCAGCCCCAGCATTTT
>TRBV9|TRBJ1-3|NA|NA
CASSAGTLTSGNTIYF
TGTGCCAGCAGCGCGGGGACACTTACTTCTGGAAACACCATATATTTT
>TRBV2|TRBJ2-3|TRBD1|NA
CASSGRTGGTDTQYF
TGTGCCAGCAGTGGAAGGACAGGGGGCACAGATACGCAGTATTTT
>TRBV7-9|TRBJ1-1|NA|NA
CASSLNWNTEAFF
TGTGCCAGCAGCTTAAACTGGAACACTGAAGCTTTCTTT
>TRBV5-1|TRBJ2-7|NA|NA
CASSLYPDNEQYF
TGCGCCAGCAGCTTGTACCCCGACAACGAGCAGTACTTC
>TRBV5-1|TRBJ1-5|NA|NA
CASSLVTGVGPQHF
TGCGCCAGCAGCTTGGTCACCGGGGTGGGGCCCCAGCATTTT
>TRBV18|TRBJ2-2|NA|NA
CASSPTSLAIPGELFF
TGTGCCAGCTCACCAACTAGCCTAGCTATCCCCGGGGAGCTGTTTTTT
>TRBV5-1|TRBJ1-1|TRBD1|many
CASSGWDRDMNTEAFF
TGCGCCAGCAGCGGCTGGGACAGGGACATGAACACTGAAGCTTTCTTT
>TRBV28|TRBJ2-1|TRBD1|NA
CASGRQGYEQFF
TGTGCCAGCGGCCGACAGGGATATGAGCAGTTCTTC
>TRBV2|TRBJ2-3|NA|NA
CASSGGVSGTQYF
TGTGCCAGCAGCGGAGGGGTGTCAGGTACGCAGTATTTT
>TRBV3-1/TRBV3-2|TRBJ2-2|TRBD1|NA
CASSQTGTGGSGELFF
TGTGCCAGCAGCCAAACCGGGACAGGGGGCTCAGGGGAGCTGTTTTTT
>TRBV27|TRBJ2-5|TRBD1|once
CASSLGQKETQYF
TGTGCCAGCAGTTTGGGACAGAAAGAGACCCAGTACTTC
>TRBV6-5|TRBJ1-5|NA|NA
CASSWGPDNQPQHF
TGTGCCAGCAGTTGGGGGCCCGACAATCAGCCCCAGCATTTT
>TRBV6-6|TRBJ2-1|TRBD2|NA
CASSERGGLNEQFF
TGTGCCAGCAGTGAGCGGGGGGGGCTCAATGAGCAGTTCTTC
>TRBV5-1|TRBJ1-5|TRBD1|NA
CASSLESPGQGNQPQHF
TGCGCCAGCAGCTTGGAATCCCCGGGACAGGGGAATCAGCCCCAGCATTTT
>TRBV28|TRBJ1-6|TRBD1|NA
CASRRTGNNSPLHF
TGTGCCAGCAGACGGACAGGGAATAATTCACCCCTCCACTTT
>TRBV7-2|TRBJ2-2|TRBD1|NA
CASSRQGDTGELFF
TGTGCCAGCAGCAGACAGGGGGACACCGGGGAGCTGTTTTTT
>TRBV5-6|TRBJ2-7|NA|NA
CASRDWAHSYEQYF
TGTGCCAGCCGAGATTGGGCGCACAGCTACGAGCAGTACTTC
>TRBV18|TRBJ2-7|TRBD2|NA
CASSLTPGRVTYEQYF
TGTGCCAGCTCACTAACTCCAGGGAGGGTTACCTACGAGCAGTACTTC
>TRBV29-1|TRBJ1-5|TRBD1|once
CSVGDRLHQPQHF
TGCAGCGTTGGGGACAGGCTTCATCAGCCCCAGCATTTT
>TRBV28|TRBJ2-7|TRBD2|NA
CASSSSSGNRREQYF
TGTGCCAGCAGTTCCTCTAGCGGGAATAGGCGCGAGCAGTACTTC
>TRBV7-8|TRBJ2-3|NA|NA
CASSTGTPDTQYF
TGTGCCAGCAGCACCGGGACTCCAGATACGCAGTATTTT
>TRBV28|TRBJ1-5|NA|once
CASRTPGRGNQPQHF
TGTGCCAGCAGGACCCCCGGGAGGGGCAATCAGCCCCAGCATTTT
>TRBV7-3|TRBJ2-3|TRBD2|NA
CASSPSGTSGITQYF
TGTGCCAGCAGCCCAAGCGGGACTAGCGGGATTACGCAGTATTTT
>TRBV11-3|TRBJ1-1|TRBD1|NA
CASSPNRGEAFF
TGTGCCAGCAGCCCGAACAGGGGTGAAGCTTTCTTT